A selection of T cell receptor beta chains follows, all from one sample in a study of T cell repertoires in cytomegalovirus infection. TCRdb called the reads again in MiXCR, with one record for every CDR3 protein. The sample contains fewer than 350,000 distinct CDR3 sequences, about a sixth of which appear only once. The source material was PBMCs. These receptors were taken from a human donor in good health (CMV status not recorded). Some clones in this sample may be carry-over from other donors' samples. Both conserved end residues are trimmed from each CDR3.

V: TRBV10-3; J: TRBJ1-5; CDR3: AISESVAYQPQH
V: TRBV13; J: TRBJ1-3; CDR3: ASTERGNTIY
V: TRBV28; J: TRBJ2-4; CDR3: ASRPGEVTKNIQY
V: TRBV12-3/TRBV12-4; J: TRBJ1-5; CDR3: ASSSDRGPESQH
V: TRBV6-1; J: TRBJ2-7; CDR3: ASGVYEQY
V: TRBV6-2/TRBV6-3; J: TRBJ1-5; CDR3: ASSRGLGNQPQH
V: TRBV5-5; J: TRBJ1-5; CDR3: ASSWAAVSNQPQH
V: TRBV28; J: TRBJ1-2; CDR3: ASRLRDNYGYT
V: TRBV20-1; J: TRBJ1-1; CDR3: SVSRGNTEAF
V: TRBV11-2; J: TRBJ2-7; CDR3: ASSRTGTSKYEQY
V: TRBV28; J: TRBJ2-1; CDR3: ASSRLGGTGGNEQF
V: TRBV5-1; J: TRBJ1-1; CDR3: ASGMNSEAF
V: TRBV12-3/TRBV12-4; J: TRBJ1-5; CDR3: ASSRGTGINQPQH
V: TRBV19; J: TRBJ1-1; CDR3: ASSPDRIDTEAF
V: TRBV5-4; J: TRBJ1-6; CDR3: ASSLIPGLHNSPLH
V: TRBV20-1; J: TRBJ1-4; CDR3: SARGLQGLPTNEKLF
V: TRBV6-1; J: TRBJ1-1; CDR3: ASSGRGGMNTEAF
V: TRBV7-9; J: TRBJ1-1; CDR3: ASSLEHEAF
V: TRBV24-1; J: TRBJ2-1; CDR3: ATSDRAEPRNNEQF
V: TRBV10-3; J: TRBJ2-7; CDR3: AISGIGGDYEQY
V: TRBV7-2; J: TRBJ2-1; CDR3: ASSLASAGGAYEQF
V: TRBV2; J: TRBJ2-5; CDR3: ASRGQETQY
V: TRBV10-3; J: TRBJ2-2; CDR3: AISDVTGSNTGELF
V: TRBV19; J: TRBJ2-7; CDR3: ASSNTGTSSNEQY
V: TRBV9; J: TRBJ1-1; CDR3: ASSSGRAGGVSTEAF
V: TRBV2; J: TRBJ2-7; CDR3: ASSYPGTGLVSYEQY
V: TRBV7-2; J: TRBJ2-5; CDR3: ASSFAATRTSGGETQY
V: TRBV10-2; J: TRBJ2-3; CDR3: ASSPGLDTQY
V: TRBV19; J: TRBJ1-6; CDR3: ASSISGTGYSPLH
V: TRBV24-1; J: TRBJ2-1; CDR3: ATAQGAWNEQF
V: TRBV29-1; J: TRBJ1-1; CDR3: SVDGGMYPEAF
V: TRBV7-2; J: TRBJ2-1; CDR3: ASSYSGLAVENEQF
V: TRBV20-1; J: TRBJ1-1; CDR3: SARAYDRGTEAF
V: TRBV2; J: TRBJ2-7; CDR3: ASSGQGYEQY
V: TRBV7-2; J: TRBJ1-5; CDR3: ASSLGENQPQH
V: TRBV25-1; J: TRBJ2-3; CDR3: ASKQGLEDTDTQY
V: TRBV7-3; J: TRBJ1-1; CDR3: ASSLGTGGDTEAF
V: TRBV11-2; J: TRBJ2-5; CDR3: ASSPLLGEGETQY
V: TRBV5-1; J: TRBJ2-5; CDR3: ASSSGPFDIQETQY
V: TRBV12-3/TRBV12-4; J: TRBJ1-1; CDR3: ASSRSALGQTEAF
V: TRBV29-1; J: TRBJ1-2; CDR3: SAREGGWDGYT
V: TRBV5-4; J: TRBJ1-2; CDR3: ASSSGTVDGYT
V: TRBV20-1; J: TRBJ1-1; CDR3: SAWWTVVTEAF
V: TRBV11-2; J: TRBJ2-7; CDR3: ASSLSLGGEQY
V: TRBV6-2/TRBV6-3; J: TRBJ2-5; CDR3: ASNEASGGRETQY
V: TRBV4-1; J: TRBJ2-1; CDR3: ASSQGAAVQIRYNEQF
V: TRBV20-1; J: TRBJ1-6; CDR3: SASTEYSYNSPLH
V: TRBV20-1; J: TRBJ1-2; CDR3: RGGDYGYT
V: TRBV2; J: TRBJ1-5; CDR3: ASSLRTAGGQPQH
V: TRBV2; J: TRBJ2-2; CDR3: ASILTENTGELF
V: TRBV9; J: TRBJ1-2; CDR3: ASSGQGQNFFGYT
V: TRBV20-1; J: TRBJ2-7; CDR3: SARDQGTLYEQY
V: TRBV6-1; J: TRBJ2-5; CDR3: ASNQPAETQY
V: TRBV5-4; J: TRBJ2-5; CDR3: ASSAWAGQETQY
V: TRBV4-1; J: TRBJ2-7; CDR3: ASSQDPGGSYEQY